A selection of T cell receptor beta chains follows, all from one sample in a study of lymphopenia after photon versus proton radiotherapy. TCRdb's table, derived via immunoSEQ multiplex PCR, lists solely in-frame clones and lacks some. The table shows 30,000 or so clones, with approximately 87% occurring only once. The sample was peripheral blood, taken from a patient treated with proton-based radiotherapy. The receptors were sampled from a woman aged 55-70 years with cholangiocarcinoma. Some clones in this sample may be carry-over from other donors' samples. The CDR3 runs from the conserved cysteine through the conserved F or W. A D gene is named only where the DNA matches it firmly.

d_call: TRBD1; cdr3_length: 14; j_call: TRBJ1-5; v_call: TRBV29-1; cdr3_aa: CSVRATGFNQPQHF
d_call: TRBD2; cdr3_length: 16; j_call: TRBJ2-7; v_call: TRBV4-3; cdr3_aa: CASSQERRGGSYEQYF
d_call: TRBD1; cdr3_length: 15; j_call: TRBJ2-7; v_call: TRBV4-2; cdr3_aa: CASSQELVRGYEQYF
d_call: -; cdr3_length: 12; j_call: TRBJ2-5; v_call: TRBV29-1; cdr3_aa: CSVGGAKETQYF
d_call: -; cdr3_length: 14; j_call: TRBJ2-2; v_call: TRBV9; cdr3_aa: CASSVLENTGELFF
d_call: -; cdr3_length: 17; j_call: TRBJ1-3; v_call: TRBV7-6; cdr3_aa: CASSLAPLKISGNTIYF
d_call: -; cdr3_length: 13; j_call: TRBJ2-1; v_call: TRBV11-1; cdr3_aa: CASSQSGRPGQFF
d_call: TRBD2; cdr3_length: 16; j_call: TRBJ2-1; v_call: TRBV10-1; cdr3_aa: CASSSLVAGAGNEQFF
d_call: TRBD2; cdr3_length: 10; j_call: TRBJ2-7; v_call: TRBV29-1; cdr3_aa: CAGGDYEQYF
d_call: -; cdr3_length: 12; j_call: TRBJ2-1; v_call: TRBV2; cdr3_aa: CASSAGSNEQFF
d_call: TRBD2; cdr3_length: 12; j_call: TRBJ2-5; v_call: TRBV7-9; cdr3_aa: CASSGGVETQYF
d_call: TRBD2; cdr3_length: 15; j_call: TRBJ2-1; v_call: TRBV15; cdr3_aa: CATGPGGVSYNEQFF
d_call: TRBD2; cdr3_length: 17; j_call: TRBJ2-7; v_call: TRBV2; cdr3_aa: CASSGPSGRADLYEQYF
d_call: -; cdr3_length: 12; j_call: TRBJ1-1; v_call: TRBV18; cdr3_aa: CASSPGAPEAFF
d_call: TRBD2; cdr3_length: 14; j_call: TRBJ2-3; v_call: TRBV2; cdr3_aa: CASSDLAATDTQYF
d_call: -; cdr3_length: 14; j_call: TRBJ2-2; v_call: TRBV29-1; cdr3_aa: CSVGASLNTGELFF
d_call: TRBD1; cdr3_length: 14; j_call: TRBJ1-4; v_call: TRBV19; cdr3_aa: CASTMDRGNEKLFF
d_call: -; cdr3_length: 12; j_call: TRBJ1-5; v_call: TRBV7-8; cdr3_aa: CASSHRSEPQHF
d_call: TRBD2; cdr3_length: 14; j_call: TRBJ2-5; v_call: TRBV6-1; cdr3_aa: CASGGGGAGETQYF
d_call: -; cdr3_length: 12; j_call: TRBJ1-2; v_call: TRBV29-1; cdr3_aa: CSAWVANYGYTF
d_call: -; cdr3_length: 13; j_call: TRBJ1-1; v_call: TRBV7-8; cdr3_aa: CASSTYTNTEAFF
d_call: -; cdr3_length: 17; j_call: TRBJ2-2; v_call: TRBV18; cdr3_aa: CASSPPGLQVGTGELFF
d_call: -; cdr3_length: 15; j_call: TRBJ1-6; v_call: TRBV6-6; cdr3_aa: CASSYSGSYNSPLHF
d_call: TRBD2; cdr3_length: 16; j_call: TRBJ2-3; v_call: TRBV18; cdr3_aa: CASSSGVAGAEDTQYF
d_call: -; cdr3_length: 15; j_call: TRBJ2-1; v_call: TRBV11-3; cdr3_aa: CASSFRLGSYNEQFF
d_call: TRBD2; cdr3_length: 16; j_call: TRBJ2-7; v_call: TRBV5-5; cdr3_aa: CASSLEPSGGSYEQYF
d_call: TRBD2; cdr3_length: 16; j_call: TRBJ2-1; v_call: TRBV5-4; cdr3_aa: CASSLGLAGAGGEQFF
d_call: -; cdr3_length: 16; j_call: TRBJ1-2; v_call: TRBV5-4; cdr3_aa: CASSLGGIGANYGYTF
d_call: -; cdr3_length: 17; j_call: TRBJ2-3; v_call: TRBV5-1; cdr3_aa: CASSPSDLTPRDNTQYF
d_call: TRBD1; cdr3_length: 20; j_call: TRBJ1-3; v_call: TRBV10-3; cdr3_aa: CAISLRDRGREVDSGNTIYF
d_call: -; cdr3_length: 14; j_call: TRBJ1-1; v_call: TRBV7-9; cdr3_aa: CASSLMPTYTEAFF
d_call: -; cdr3_length: 16; j_call: TRBJ1-2; v_call: TRBV9; cdr3_aa: CASSVQTRPDNYGYTF
d_call: -; cdr3_length: 11; j_call: TRBJ1-2; v_call: TRBV5-1; cdr3_aa: CASSETAGYTF